These 10 T cell receptor beta chains share one sample of origin, sequenced in a study of shared clonotypes between healthy human individuals. Positive CCR7 selection of CD45RO-negative cells yielded the naive CD8 cells, and terminally differentiated effector memory CD45RA+ cells were excluded. Data came from immunoSEQ multiplex PCR; TCRdb stores just in-frame clones and leaves some out. The repertoire includes about 2,200,000 clones, under 95% of them detected once, and roughly 1.7% sits in the top ten. Sequenced: naive CD8+ T cells from PBMCs. These TCRs come from a man in his late teens or twenties in good health. Some clones in this sample may be carry-over from other donors' samples.

The chain joins TRBV19 to TRBJ2-7; no reliable D call. The CDR3 runs 13 residues. The V gene lost 5 bases and the J gene lost 5 bases, with 13 bases spanning the gap. Germline V gives CDR1 LNHDA, CDR2 SQIVND (reference sequence). CDR3 nucleotide sequence: TGTGCCAGTAGTCTCGGTAGAGGCAACGAGCAGTACTTC. This encodes CASSLGRGNEQYF.

The chain carries TRBV6-5 and TRBJ2-7; D remains ambiguous. Trimming took off 6 bases at V and 6 bases at J, with 12 bases between the two ends. The CDR3 sequence is 12 residues long. The germline CDR1 and CDR2 sequences are MNHEY and SVGAGI. Here the CDR3 reads CASSTTIGEQYF. The CDR3, as DNA: TGTGCCAGCAGCACGACAATCGGCGAGCAGTACTTC.

V gene TRBV18 combines with J gene TRBJ2-1; 12 bases map to TRBD2. The CDR3 runs 16 residues. Trimming at V came to 3 bases and at J to 6 bases, leaving 6 bases not matched to a gene. Germline values: CDR1 KGHSH, CDR2 LQKENI. The CDR3 here is CASSPGTSGRSNEQFF. DNA of the CDR3: TGTGCCAGCTCACCGGGGACTAGCGGGCGGAGCAATGAGCAGTTCTTC.

The V and J genes are TRBV5-1 and TRBJ2-7, with D maybe TRBD2 (5 bases). The V end was cut by 5 bases, the J end by 0 bases, with 9 bases between. The CDR3 totals 13 residues. Germline V gene sequence: CDR1 SGHRS, CDR2 YFSETQ. CDR3 nucleotides: TGCGCCAGCAGGGACTCTACCTCCTACGAGCAGTACTTC. Translation: CASRDSTSYEQYF. Together with reference TRBV5-1 and TRBJ2-7, the CDR3 gives the full variable domain: KAGVTQTPRYLIKTRGQQVTLSCSPISGHRSVSWYQQTPGQGLQFLFEYFSETQRNKGNFPGRFSGRQFSNSRSEMNVSTLELGDSALYLCASRDSTSYEQYFGPGTRLTVT.

The gene calls are TRBV29-1 and TRBJ2-3; maybe TRBD1 (5 bases). The germline gives CDR1 SQVTM, CDR2 ANQGSEA. The CDR3 is 15 amino acids. Trimming stripped 3 bases from V and 2 bases from J, with 15 bases between. The CDR3 coding sequence is TGCAGCGTTGATCACTCGCCAGGGTACACAGATACGCAGTATTTT. It translates to CSVDHSPGYTDTQYF.

The CDR3 reads CASSEYPSSSTDTQYF. CDR3 DNA: TGTGCCAGCAGTGAATACCCCAGTAGTAGCACAGATACGCAGTATTTT. This chain joins TRBV25-1 and TRBJ2-3, with D uncertain. CDR1 is MGHDK and CDR2 is SYGVNS in the germline V gene. The CDR3 is 16 residues long. Trimming left V 0 bases short and J 0 bases short, with 10 bases between.

The table lists this clone with a count of one. This chain links TRBV27 with TRBJ2-7, with no clear D. Germline CDR1 and CDR2: MNHEY and SMNVEV (reference sequence). This CDR3 contains 12 residues. V lost 2 bases and J lost 4, with 6 bases in between. The CDR3 loop is CASSLNPYEQYF. The CDR3 DNA follows: TGTGCCAGCAGTTTAAATCCTTACGAGCAGTACTTC.

About this clone: Other DNA sequences in the same sample also yield this CDR3. The rearrangement uses TRBV2 and TRBJ2-7, with no clear D. The germline gives CDR1 SNHLY, CDR2 FYNNEI. V shed 3 bases and J shed 1 base, with 4 bases lying between them. This CDR3 region has 12 residues. The CDR3 sequence: CASSDGSYEQYF. The CDR3 DNA follows: TGTGCCAGCAGTGACGGATCCTACGAGCAGTACTTC.

The chain joins TRBV5-1 to TRBJ2-7, with D perhaps matching TRBD1 (5 bases). Per the germline V gene, CDR1 is SGHRS and CDR2 is YFSETQ. The CDR3 length is 17 residues. V lost 4 bases and J lost 3, with 23 bases in between. CDR3 bases: TGCGCCAGCAGCCCATATCCTTCTTCGGCAGGGATCTACGAGCAGTACTTC. Protein product: CASSPYPSSAGIYEQYF.

This chain joins TRBV28 and TRBJ2-1; 7 positions agree with TRBD2. Germline-derived CDR1 and CDR2 are MDHEN and SYDVKM. J gave up 14 bases and V 4 bases, and 5 bases lay outside the gene matches. There are 11 residues in the CDR3. The CDR3 sequence is CASSWTSVKFF. CDR3 nucleotides: TGTGCCAGCAGTTGGACTAGTGTGAAGTTCTTC.